This T cell receptor beta chain was identified in a study of cytomegalovirus exposure and HLA in healthy donors. Notes on the study in general: Earlier results showed most TCR beta V segments being productive about 90% or about 30% of the time.

PCR used 60 Vbeta primers and 13 Jbeta primers. The data were produced by immunoSEQ multiplex PCR, yet TCRdb's version contains in-frame clones alone and is incomplete. This repertoire shows fewer than 150,000 clones, 73% found once; its top ten account for approximately 15%. Germline V gives CDR1 MNHEY, CDR2 SMNVEV (reference sequence). This CDR3 has 15 residues. The V gene lost 4 bases and the J gene lost 6 bases, with 19 bases spanning the gap. Remarks on this clone: Its antigen is as yet unknown.

V gene TRBV27 combines with J gene TRBJ2-7, with D maybe TRBD1 (5 bases). Material for sequencing was PBMCs. The TCR originated in a human donor in good health. Written as DNA, the CDR3 is TGTGCCAGCAGTTCCCTAGGCCCTAGGGGCGCCGAGCAGTACTTC. This encodes CASSSLGPRGAEQYF.